This T cell receptor (beta chain) is from a study of cytomegalovirus exposure and HLA in healthy donors. There are 14 residues in the CDR3. Trimming took 5 bases from V and 2 from J, leaving 10 bases between them. CDR1 and CDR2 (germline): MNHEY, SMNVEV (reference sequence). The study ran its PCR with 60 Vbeta and 13 Jbeta primers. Sequencing was performed with immunoSEQ multiplex PCR; in TCRdb, only in-frame clones are kept and a portion is missing. The table records approximately 150,000 clones, roughly 80% of them present only once. This sequence joins TRBV27 and TRBJ2-1; a possible D gene is TRBD1 (6 bases). The clonotype was recovered from a man between 25 and 39 years old in good health and CMV-seropositive. The sequencing sample was made of PBMCs. This CDR3 is CASSRTAPYNEQFF. The DNA of the CDR3 is TGTGCCAGCAGTCGGACAGCTCCCTACAATGAGCAGTTCTTC.